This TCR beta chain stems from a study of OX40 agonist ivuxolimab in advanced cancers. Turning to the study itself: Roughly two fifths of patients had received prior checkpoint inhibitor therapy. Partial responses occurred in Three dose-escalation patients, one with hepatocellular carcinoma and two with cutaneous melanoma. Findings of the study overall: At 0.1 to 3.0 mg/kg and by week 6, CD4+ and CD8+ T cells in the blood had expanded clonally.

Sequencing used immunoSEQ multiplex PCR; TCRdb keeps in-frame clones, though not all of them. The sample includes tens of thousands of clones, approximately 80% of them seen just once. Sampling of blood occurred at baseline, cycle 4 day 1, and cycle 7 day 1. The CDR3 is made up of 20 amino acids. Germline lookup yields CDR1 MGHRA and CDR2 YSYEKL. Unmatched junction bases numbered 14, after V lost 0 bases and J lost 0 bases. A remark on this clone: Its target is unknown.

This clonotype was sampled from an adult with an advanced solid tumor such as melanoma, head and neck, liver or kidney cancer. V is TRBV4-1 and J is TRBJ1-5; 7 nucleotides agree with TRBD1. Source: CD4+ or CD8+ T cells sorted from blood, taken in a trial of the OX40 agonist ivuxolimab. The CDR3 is CASSQDNGRGPRGSNQPQHF. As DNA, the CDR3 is TGCGCCAGCAGCCAAGATAACGGAAGGGGGCCGAGGGGTAGCAATCAGCCCCAGCATTTT.